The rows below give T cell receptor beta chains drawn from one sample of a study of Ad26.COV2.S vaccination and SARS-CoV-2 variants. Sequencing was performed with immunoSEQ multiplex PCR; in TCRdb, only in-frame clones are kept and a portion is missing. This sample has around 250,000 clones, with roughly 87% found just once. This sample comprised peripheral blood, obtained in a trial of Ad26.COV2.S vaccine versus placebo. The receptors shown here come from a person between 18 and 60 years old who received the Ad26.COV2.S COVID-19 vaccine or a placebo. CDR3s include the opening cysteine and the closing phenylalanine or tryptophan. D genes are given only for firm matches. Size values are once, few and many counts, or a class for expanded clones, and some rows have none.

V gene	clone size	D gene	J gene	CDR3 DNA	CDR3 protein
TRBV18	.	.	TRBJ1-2	TGTGCCAGCTCACCACGTTACCAGGACTCCTATGGCTACACCTTC	CASSPRYQDSYGYTF
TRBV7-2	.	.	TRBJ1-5	TGTGCCAGCAGCTTCAGCTACAATCAGCCCCAGCATTTT	CASSFSYNQPQHF
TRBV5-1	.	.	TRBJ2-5	TGCGCCAGCAGCTTGGCCACTGGAGGAGAGACCCAGTACTTC	CASSLATGGETQYF
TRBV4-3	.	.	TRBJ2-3	TGCGCCAGCAGCCAAGACCGTTCGACGGGGGCAGATACGCAGTATTTT	CASSQDRSTGADTQYF
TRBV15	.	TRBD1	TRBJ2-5	TGTGCCACCAAGACAGGGAGTGTGGAGACCCAGTACTTC	CATKTGSVETQYF
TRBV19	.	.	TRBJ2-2	TGTGCCAGTAGTATAGATCGCCGGGCGGCTGGGGAGCTGTTTTTT	CASSIDRRAAGELFF
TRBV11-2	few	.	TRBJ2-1	TGTGCCAGCCAACTAGTGGGTGAGCAGTTCTTC	CASQLVGEQFF
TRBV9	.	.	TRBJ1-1	TGTGCCAGCAGCGTAATTGCAGAGAACACTGAAGCTTTCTTT	CASSVIAENTEAFF
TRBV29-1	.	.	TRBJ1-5	TGCAGCGTCTCCATTAACAGGGAGGCCAATCAGCCCCAGCATTTT	CSVSINREANQPQHF
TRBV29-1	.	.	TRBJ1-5	TGCAGCGTTGAAACGGACCCTAATCAGCCCCAGCATTTT	CSVETDPNQPQHF
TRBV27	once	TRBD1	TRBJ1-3	TGTGCCAGCAGTTACTTCCATAGACAGGGCTCTGGAAACACCATATATTTT	CASSYFHRQGSGNTIYF
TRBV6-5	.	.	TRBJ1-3	TGTGCCAGCAGTTTCAGAGCAGGGAACTCTGGAAACACCATATATTTT	CASSFRAGNSGNTIYF
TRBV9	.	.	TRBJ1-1	TGTGCCAGCAGCGTGGCGCGGACAGCAGAGAACACTGAAGCTTTCTTT	CASSVARTAENTEAFF
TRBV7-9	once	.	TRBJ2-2	TGTGCCAGCAGCTCGCTACCTAGCTCCGGGGAGCTGTTTTTT	CASSSLPSSGELFF
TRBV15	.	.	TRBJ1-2	TGTGCCACCAGCAGAGATCGGGGCCGGGATGGCTACACCTTC	CATSRDRGRDGYTF
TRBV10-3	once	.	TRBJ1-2	TGTGCCATCAGTGAGCGGGAAGCTGGCTACACCTTC	CAISEREAGYTF
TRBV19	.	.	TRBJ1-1	TGTGCCACTGGACAGAGGGAAGACACTGAAGCTTTCTTT	CATGQREDTEAFF
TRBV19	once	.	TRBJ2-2	TGTGCCAGTAGCCACTCAACTGTGCGGACCGGGGAGCTGTTTTTT	CASSHSTVRTGELFF
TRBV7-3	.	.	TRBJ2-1	TGTGCCAGCAGCCTCACCGGAAGCTCCTACAATGAGCAGTTCTTC	CASSLTGSSYNEQFF
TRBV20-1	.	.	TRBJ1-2	TGCAGTGCAAACACAGGGTCTGGCTACACCTTC	CSANTGSGYTF
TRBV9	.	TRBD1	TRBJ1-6	TGTGCCAGCAGCTGGGGACAGGGGAATAATTCACCCCTCCACTTT	CASSWGQGNNSPLHF
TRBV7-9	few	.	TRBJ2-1	TGTGCCAGCAGCGACCGTAGCTGGAGCCCCTACAATGAGCAGTTCTTC	CASSDRSWSPYNEQFF
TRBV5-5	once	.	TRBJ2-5	TGTGCCAGCGGCTTGGTTAGGGAGGAGACCCAGTACTTC	CASGLVREETQYF
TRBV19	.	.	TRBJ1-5	TGTGCCAGTAGTATTGGAAGGACAGCCTACGATCAGCCCCAGCATTTT	CASSIGRTAYDQPQHF
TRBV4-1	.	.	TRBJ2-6	TGCGCCAGCAGCCAAGTTTACCGGTCCTCTGGGGCCAACGTCCTGACTTTC	CASSQVYRSSGANVLTF
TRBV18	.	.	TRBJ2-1	TGTGCCAGCTCACCAATCCGTCGGAGCTCCTACAATGAGCAGTTCTTC	CASSPIRRSSYNEQFF
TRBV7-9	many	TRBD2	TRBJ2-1	TGTGCCAGCAGCGTTAGCGGGAGGGCCCCCAATGAGCAGTTCTTC	CASSVSGRAPNEQFF